The 13 T cell receptor beta chains below all came from one sample that was sequenced in a study of T cell repertoires in cytomegalovirus infection. TCRdb reprocessed the reads via MiXCR and lists one record per CDR3 protein. The table records under 600,000 distinct CDR3 sequences, about 15% of them present only once. The sample consisted of CD8+ T cells from PBMCs. These receptors all stem from a human donor in good health (CMV status not recorded). Some clones in this sample may be carry-over from other donors' samples.

This clonotype was found once. V and J are TRBV5-1 and TRBJ1-1; TRBD1 agrees at 7 bases. The V gene end was trimmed by 2 bases and the J gene end by 4 bases; junction bases not matched to a gene: 17. This CDR3 is built from 18 residues. Germline CDR1 and CDR2: SGHRS and YFSETQ. The DNA of the CDR3 is TGCGCCAGCAGCTTTGCCGGGACAGCTGGAATAGGAAGCACTGAAGCTTTCTTT. Amino acids: CASSFAGTAGIGSTEAFF. The full variable domain, with the rest looked up from reference TRBV5-1 and TRBJ1-1, is KAGVTQTPRYLIKTRGQQVTLSCSPISGHRSVSWYQQTPGQGLQFLFEYFSETQRNKGNFPGRFSGRQFSNSRSEMNVSTLELGDSALYLCASSFAGTAGIGSTEAFFGQGTRLTVV.

With respect to this clonotype: A single base separates this from a much larger clone, so it may be a read error. V usage is TRBV4-1 and J usage is TRBJ2-7; D perhaps matches TRBD1 (6 bases). The CDR3 spans 14 residues. Germline CDR1 and CDR2: MGHRA and YSYEKL. CDR3 protein: CASSGPGQSYEKYF. The CDR3 DNA sequence: TGCGCCAGCAGCGGACCGGGACAATCCTACGAGAAGTACTTC.

The gene calls are TRBV12-3 or TRBV12-4 and TRBJ2-7; 7 bases agree with TRBD1. This CDR3 contains 14 residues. The junction had 8 bases not matched to a gene; V was cut back by 7 bases and J by 2 bases. CDR3 amino acids: CASTPGTATYEQYF. CDR3 nucleotide sequence: TGTGCCAGCACCCCCGGGACAGCTACCTACGAGCAGTACTTC.

In this sample, this clonotype turned up many times. The V gene is TRBV27, the J gene TRBJ2-7, with a possible D match to TRBD1 (6 bases). Trimming removed 6 bases at V and 9 bases at J, with 15 bases between. The CDR3 totals 12 residues. Germline values: CDR1 MNHEY, CDR2 SMNVEV (reference sequence). As DNA, the CDR3 is TGTGCCAGCAGCCAGACAGGAGTTGGGCAGTACTTC. This translates into CASSQTGVGQYF.

The chain employs TRBV27 and TRBJ1-2; 9 positions agree with TRBD1. The CDR3 runs 15 residues. Germline lookup yields CDR1 MNHEY and CDR2 SMNVEV (reference sequence). The junction had 8 bases not matched to a gene; V was cut back by 5 bases and J by 4 bases. The CDR3 DNA reads as TGTGCCAGCAGTGGGCGGACAGGGGAATCCTATGGCTACACCTTC. Amino acids: CASSGRTGESYGYTF.

The J gene is TRBJ2-2, the V gene TRBV12-5, with TRBD2 identical over 9 bases. CDR1 LGHNT and CDR2 FRNRAP come from the germline V gene. V dropped 0 bases and J dropped 7; count of bases not matched to a gene: 9. The CDR3 consists of 17 residues. CDR3 residues: CASGLVPRVAGVGELFF. As DNA, the CDR3 is TGTGCTAGTGGTTTGGTCCCCCGGGTAGCGGGGGTCGGGGAGCTGTTTTTT.

The CDR3 coding sequence is TGTGCCAGCAGTGGGGAGGTTCGACTAGCCGAATCCTCCTACAATGAGCAGTTCTTC. Translated: CASSGEVRLAESSYNEQFF. The V call is TRBV2, the J call TRBJ2-1; the match to TRBD2 covers 7 bases. V lost 4 bases to trimming and J lost 0 bases; unmatched junction nucleotides: 15. The CDR3 length is 19 residues. CDR1 and CDR2 (germline): SNHLY, FYNNEI. Filled out from reference TRBV2 and TRBJ2-1, the complete variable domain reads EPEVTQTPSHQVTQMGQEVILRCVPISNHLYFYWYRQILGQKVEFLVSFYNNEISEKSEIFDDQFSVERPDGSNFTLKIRSTKLEDSAMYFCASSGEVRLAESSYNEQFFGPGTRLTVL.

This clonotype was seen a handful of times. The rearrangement joins TRBV4-1 to TRBJ1-3; possibly TRBD1 for D (5 bases). Germline V CDR1 and CDR2: MGHRA, YSYEKL. Deletions cut 0 bases from V and 2 bases from J, with 14 bases between. The CDR3 spans 17 residues. The DNA for the CDR3 is TGCGCCAGCAGCCAAGACGGGGACTTCTGGGCTGGAAACACCATATATTTT. Protein product: CASSQDGDFWAGNTIYF.

The J gene is TRBJ2-7, the V gene TRBV6-5; 10 bases fit TRBD2. With V trimmed by 5 bases and J by 6 bases, 4 bases remained unmatched. Germline lookup yields CDR1 MNHEY and CDR2 SVGAGI. The CDR3 spans 13 residues. The CDR3 region has the DNA TGTGCCAGCAGTCCCGGGACTAGCGTCGAGCAGTACTTC. Amino acid sequence: CASSPGTSVEQYF.

This clonotype was detected only a few times. The rearrangement joins TRBV6-6 to TRBJ2-7, with 8 bases fitting TRBD1. The CDR3 is made up of 14 amino acids. Germline CDR1 and CDR2: MNHNY and SVGAGI (reference sequence). V dropped 6 bases and J dropped 6; count of bases not matched to a gene: 10. CDR3 DNA sequence: TGTGCCAGCAGACCGGACAGGGACGACTTCGAGCAGTACTTC. Translated: CASRPDRDDFEQYF.

This clonotype showed up just a few times. The genes are TRBV11-1 and TRBJ2-7; 11 positions agree with TRBD2. The V gene's germline CDR1 is SGHAT and CDR2 FQDESV (reference sequence). This CDR3 is 16 amino acids long. V was clipped by 3 bases and J by 4 bases; unmatched bases: 8. CDR3 loop: CASSFDLAGGWYEQYF. The CDR3 DNA reads as TGTGCCAGCAGCTTCGACCTAGCGGGAGGTTGGTACGAGCAGTACTTC.

This clonotype was seen many times. The genes are TRBV6-6 and TRBJ2-5; unclear D gene. The CDR3 has 15 residues. The germline V gene has CDR1 MNHNY and CDR2 SVGAGI (reference sequence). V gave up 2 bases and J gave up 1 base, with 11 bases separating them. Here the CDR3 DNA reads TGTGCCAGCAGTTACCAACGGACCGCCCAAGAGACCCAGTACTTC. Protein: CASSYQRTAQETQYF.

This clonotype was recorded many times. The chain has TRBV7-9 and TRBJ2-1; D is possibly TRBD2 (5 bases). CDR1 SEHNR and CDR2 FQNEAQ come from the germline V gene (reference sequence). Trimming took off 5 bases at V and 4 bases at J, with 12 bases between the two ends. The CDR3 consists of 14 residues. CDR3 DNA sequence: TGTGCCAGCAGCCCTCGGTCGGGATACAATGAGCAGTTCTTC. Translated, it gives CASSPRSGYNEQFF.